These T cell receptor beta chains were read from a single sample in a study of blood T cell repertoires in COVID-19. Only in-frame clones appear in the TCRdb table, and some are missing; sequencing was by immunoSEQ multiplex PCR. The table lists over 200,000 clones, 88% of them singletons. The specimen was peripheral blood. Receptors originate from a woman aged 55-69 years with acute or convalescent COVID-19. Each CDR3 is given with its conserved first and last residue. The order of the fields is clone size, J gene, D gene, V gene, CDR3 DNA, CDR3 protein. A D gene is named only where the DNA matches it firmly. Only some rows state a clone size, as once, few, many or a class for expanded clones.

few,TRBJ2-6,.,TRBV6-6,TGTGCCAGCAGCCCGACAGGCTTCGTCCTGACTTTC,CASSPTGFVLTF
.,TRBJ2-5,.,TRBV27,TGTGCCAGCAGTTCCCGCACTAGCTCGGTGACCCAGTACTTC,CASSSRTSSVTQYF
.,TRBJ1-5,.,TRBV7-2,TGTGCCAGCAGCTCCGATCTCGGGGTTTATCAGCCCCAGCATTTT,CASSSDLGVYQPQHF
.,TRBJ2-4,TRBD2,TRBV19,TGTGCCACCACAATCGGGGGGACTGCACTAGCCAAAAACATTCAGTACTTC,CATTIGGTALAKNIQYF
once,TRBJ1-2,.,TRBV27,TGTGCCAGCAGTTCCCCCGCAGGGGTGAATGGCTACACCTTC,CASSSPAGVNGYTF
few,TRBJ1-4,.,TRBV19,TGTGCCAGTAGTAGGCAACAGGGAATTGGCGAAAAACTGTTTTTT,CASSRQQGIGEKLFF
.,TRBJ2-5,.,TRBV11-2,TGTGCCAGCAGCTTAGGCAGGCAAGAGACCCAGTACTTC,CASSLGRQETQYF
once,TRBJ2-7,.,TRBV5-4,TGTGCCAGCAGCTTAGGGACTCCCTCCTACGAGCAGTACTTC,CASSLGTPSYEQYF
.,TRBJ2-1,TRBD1,TRBV5-1,TGCGCCAGCAGCCCCGGGACAGGGGTTGGCAATGAGCAGTTCTTC,CASSPGTGVGNEQFF
.,TRBJ1-2,TRBD1,TRBV27,TGTGCCAGCAGTTCCCGGACAGGGCGAACTAACTATGGCTACACCTTC,CASSSRTGRTNYGYTF
.,TRBJ2-1,.,TRBV7-2,TGTGCCAGCAGCTTCTTCCGGGGGAGCTCCTACAATGAGCAGTTCTTC,CASSFFRGSSYNEQFF
.,TRBJ1-5,.,TRBV30,TGTGCCTGGAGGATTAGGGGATCGGGCAATCAGCCCCAGCATTTT,CAWRIRGSGNQPQHF
.,TRBJ2-7,TRBD2,TRBV19,TGTGCCAGTAGTATAGTACGGACTAGCGGGATAGGTGAGCAGTACTTC,CASSIVRTSGIGEQYF
.,TRBJ2-1,.,TRBV11-2,TGTGCCAGCAGCTCCCTGGCTGAGCAGTTCTTC,CASSSLAEQFF
few,TRBJ1-3,.,TRBV5-1,TGCGCCAGCAGCTTGGGAGCCGGAGGTGATGGAAACACCATATATTTT,CASSLGAGGDGNTIYF
.,TRBJ2-3,.,TRBV5-1,TGCGCCAGCAGCTTCGAGGGGGGGAAGCAGTATTTT,CASSFEGGKQYF
.,TRBJ2-1,TRBD2,TRBV7-2,TGTGCCAGCTTAGCGGGAGTAGGTAGGAATGAGCAGTTCTTC,CASLAGVGRNEQFF
.,TRBJ1-3,.,TRBV19,TGTGCCAGTAGTACCACACCAGGGGCGTTCTCTGGAAACACCATATATTTT,CASSTTPGAFSGNTIYF
.,TRBJ2-3,.,TRBV19,TGTGCCAGTAGTATAATGGGCGGCACAGATACGCAGTATTTT,CASSIMGGTDTQYF
.,TRBJ2-2,.,TRBV7-9,TGTGCCAGCACAGATCCGGGGGACACCGGGGAGCTGTTTTTT,CASTDPGDTGELFF
few,TRBJ2-5,TRBD1,TRBV10-1,TGCGCCAGCAGTGAGTTCAGGGGGGAGACCCAGTACTTC,CASSEFRGETQYF
.,TRBJ2-2,TRBD1,TRBV18,TGTGCCAGCTCACCGTCTACCGGGACAGCGAACACCGGGGAGCTGTTTTTT,CASSPSTGTANTGELFF
.,TRBJ1-1,.,TRBV30,TGTGCCTGGAAACAGGGTGAAGCTTTCTTT,CAWKQGEAFF
.,TRBJ1-2,.,TRBV5-6,TGTGCCAGCAGCTTGGGTTGGGCAGGCTCTAACTATGGCTACACCTTC,CASSLGWAGSNYGYTF
.,TRBJ1-3,.,TRBV10-2,TGCGCCAGCCAGACAGGTTCTGGAAACACCATATATTTT,CASQTGSGNTIYF
.,TRBJ1-3,.,TRBV19,TGTGCCAGTAGTATCCCGACAATAGGAGGAAACACCATATATTTT,CASSIPTIGGNTIYF
few,TRBJ1-1,.,TRBV19,TGTGCCAGTAGTCCCCGGACAGTTCGAGGAACTGAAGCTTTCTTT,CASSPRTVRGTEAFF
once,TRBJ1-1,.,TRBV27,TGTGCCAGCAGCCAAACACAGAACACTGAAGCTTTCTTT,CASSQTQNTEAFF
.,TRBJ1-1,.,TRBV28,TGTGCCAGCAAGGGGCCAGGCCTGGCGTATCGGGACACTGAAGCTTTCTTT,CASKGPGLAYRDTEAFF
.,TRBJ1-1,TRBD1,TRBV6-5,TGTGCCAGTCGTCGGACAGGGGTCACTGAAGCTTTCTTT,CASRRTGVTEAFF
.,TRBJ2-3,.,TRBV5-5,TGTGCCAGCAGCTCTCCTACGGGGGGCACAGATACGCAGTATTTT,CASSSPTGGTDTQYF
.,TRBJ2-7,.,TRBV27,TGTGCCAGCAGTTTGATGGCGGGAACTTGGAGCTCCTACGAGCAGTACTTC,CASSLMAGTWSSYEQYF
.,TRBJ1-2,.,TRBV7-8,TGTGCCAGCAGCCAGAGCCTAGGGGTCTATGGCTACACCTTC,CASSQSLGVYGYTF
.,TRBJ2-2,TRBD2,TRBV27,TGTGCCAGCAGTTTATTTGGACTAGCGGGGAACACCGGGGAGCTGTTTTTT,CASSLFGLAGNTGELFF
once,TRBJ1-2,TRBD1,TRBV5-4,TGTGCCAGCAGCTTGGTTGGGACAGGGCTAGCTAACTATGGCTACACCTTC,CASSLVGTGLANYGYTF
.,TRBJ2-7,.,TRBV12-3/TRBV12-4,TGTGCCAGCAGTTTACGGGTATCCTACGAGCAGTACTTC,CASSLRVSYEQYF
.,TRBJ1-1,.,TRBV7-3,TGTGCCAGCTCCTGGAGAGGCGGGTCTGAAGCTTTCTTT,CASSWRGGSEAFF
once,TRBJ2-7,.,TRBV10-1,TGCGCCAGCAGTGAGTTGGCAGGAAGTCAATACGAGCAGTACTTC,CASSELAGSQYEQYF
.,TRBJ2-1,TRBD2,TRBV3-1/TRBV3-2,TGTGCCAGCAGCCAAGACCCAAGGACTAGTTCGTACAATGAGCAGTTCTTC,CASSQDPRTSSYNEQFF
.,TRBJ1-6,TRBD1,TRBV7-2,TGTGCCAGCAGCTTAGTCGGAAGACAGGGAGGCGCCTATAATTCACCCCTCCACTTT,CASSLVGRQGGAYNSPLHF
.,TRBJ1-2,.,TRBV6-5,TGTGCCAGCAGTTACTCAGGACAGTTCTATGGCTACACCTTC,CASSYSGQFYGYTF
once,TRBJ1-2,TRBD1,TRBV2,TGTGCCAGCAGGACGGACAGGGGGCACGGCTACACCTTC,CASRTDRGHGYTF
.,TRBJ1-4,.,TRBV12-3/TRBV12-4,TGTGCCAGCAGTTTAACAGAAGCTGAAAAACTGTTTTTT,CASSLTEAEKLFF
few,TRBJ1-1,.,TRBV6-5,TGTGCCAGCAAGAGCCCAGGGGAAGCTTTCTTT,CASKSPGEAFF
.,TRBJ2-5,.,TRBV9,TGTGCCAGCAGCGTAGCCAGGGATGAGACCCAGTACTTC,CASSVARDETQYF